The 10 T cell receptor beta chains presented below share a single source sample, sequenced in a study of identical twins. MiXCR, applied by TCRdb to the 5' RACE reads, yields one record per CDR3 protein. The sample records about 520,000 distinct CDR3 sequences, 20% to 25% being singletons. The same specimen was also included in a second study, on T cells expressing NK-cell markers.

Sequenced material: CD4+ T cells sorted from blood. The receptors were sampled from a woman aged 18-29 years in good health.

The chain has TRBV18 and TRBJ2-1; TRBD2 is a possible D gene (6 bases). From germline, CDR1 is KGHSH and CDR2 LQKENI. Trimming took 3 bases from V and 8 from J, leaving 14 bases between them. The length of the CDR3 is 14 residues. This chain's CDR3 is CASSPGLRSDEQFF. The CDR3 DNA is TGTGCCAGCTCACCGGGACTCCGTAGCGATGAGCAGTTCTTC.

This clonotype was picked up a small number of times. This chain connects TRBV20-1 to TRBJ2-1, with 7 nucleotides matching TRBD2. The V gene's germline CDR1 is DFQATT and CDR2 SNEGSKA (reference sequence). The trim removed 1 base at V and 4 bases at J, leaving 7 bases unmatched. The CDR3 length is 15 residues. The CDR3 DNA follows: TGCAGTGCTAGAGCTGGGCTAGCGGCTTACAATGAGCAGTTCTTC. Protein sequence: CSARAGLAAYNEQFF.

This sequence joins TRBV29-1 and TRBJ1-2; D is uncertain. Germline V gene sequence: CDR1 SQVTM, CDR2 ANQGSEA. The CDR3 runs 12 residues. V was shortened by 5 bases and J by 5 bases, with 12 bases between the two germline ends. The CDR3 DNA reads TGCAGCGTTCGGGCCGAATGGTATGGCTACACCTTC. It specifies CSVRAEWYGYTF. The full variable domain, completed using reference TRBV29-1 and TRBJ1-2, is SAVISQKPSRDICQRGTSLTIQCQVDSQVTMMFWYRQQPGQSLTLIATANQGSEATYESGFVIDKFPISRPNLTFSTLTVSNMSPEDSSIYLCSVRAEWYGYTFGSGTRLTVV.

The rearrangement joins TRBV7-2 to TRBJ2-2; 8 nucleotides line up with TRBD2. This CDR3 has 17 amino acids. Germline V CDR1 and CDR2: SGHTA, FQGNSA. V trimming: 5 bases; J trimming: 1 base; junction bases outside the gene matches: 9. CDR3 region: CASSLPAGGKNTGELFF. The CDR3 DNA follows: TGTGCCAGCAGCCTCCCGGCGGGGGGCAAGAACACCGGGGAGCTGTTTTTT.

This clonotype was picked up a small number of times. The rearrangement links TRBV7-9 to TRBJ1-1; a possible D gene is TRBD1 (5 bases). V was clipped by 6 bases and J by 6 bases, with 8 bases between them. This CDR3 spans 11 amino acids. The germline gives CDR1 SEHNR, CDR2 FQNEAQ (reference sequence). Here the CDR3 DNA reads TGTGCCAGCAGTTCAGGGCCTGAAGCTTTCTTT. This codes for CASSSGPEAFF.

The table lists this clonotype with many counts. The chain has TRBV7-8 and TRBJ1-3; D remains unclear. The germline V gene encodes CDR1 SGHVS and CDR2 FQNEAQ. The CDR3 has 15 residues. The V gene lost 3 bases and the J gene lost 0 bases, with 9 bases spanning the gap. The CDR3 DNA reads as TGTGCCAGCAGCTTGGTAGCCTTCTCTGGAAACACCATATATTTT. It specifies CASSLVAFSGNTIYF. Filled out from reference TRBV7-8 and TRBJ1-3, the complete variable domain reads GAGVSQSPRYKVAKRGQDVALRCDPISGHVSLFWYQQALGQGPEFLTYFQNEAQLDKSGLPSDRFFAERPEGSVSTLKIQRTQQEDSAVYLCASSLVAFSGNTIYFGEGSWLTVV.

The chain carries TRBV6-5 and TRBJ1-2; D perhaps matches TRBD1 (5 bases). The CDR3 spans 18 residues. Germline CDR1 reads MNHEY; CDR2 reads SVGAGI. The germline V and J ends were trimmed by 4 bases and 6 bases, with 27 bases remaining between them. The CDR3 region is CASSSPNKGSYRSDGYTF. CDR3 sequence (DNA): TGTGCCAGCAGTTCTCCAAACAAGGGGTCGTACCGCTCTGATGGCTACACCTTC.

The genes are TRBV9 and TRBJ2-7, with D tentatively TRBD2 (6 bases). This CDR3 contains 14 residues. V shed 2 bases and J shed 4 bases, with 13 bases lying between them. Germline CDR1 is SGDLS and CDR2 is YYNGEE. CDR3 in DNA: TGTGCCAGCAGCGTGGAGGGGAGAGGATACGAGCAGTACTTC. It codes for CASSVEGRGYEQYF.

Only a few counts were recorded for this clonotype. This chain connects TRBV6-5 to TRBJ2-1, with 14 nucleotides matching TRBD2. Trimming removed 1 base from V and 10 bases from J; junction bases left unmatched: 6. Germline V gene lookup returns CDR1 MNHEY and CDR2 SVGAGI. This CDR3 has 16 residues. Here the CDR3 DNA reads TGTGCCAGCAGTTACTTGACTAGCGGGAGGGCCCGCGAGCAGTTCTTC. This sequence encodes CASSYLTSGRAREQFF.

This clonotype has just a few counts. V usage is TRBV29-1 and J usage is TRBJ2-7, with 8 bases that match TRBD1. The germline gives CDR1 SQVTM, CDR2 ANQGSEA. The CDR3 length is 13 residues. The J segment lost 1 base and the V segment lost 7 bases, leaving 6 bases of the junction unmatched. The CDR3 sequence is CSARQGLSYEQYF. CDR3 bases: TGCAGCGCCAGACAGGGGCTATCCTACGAGCAGTACTTC.